This passage covers 25 T cell receptor beta chains from one sample sequenced in a study of blood T cell repertoires in COVID-19. Measured with immunoSEQ multiplex PCR; TCRdb has only the in-frame clones, and not every one. The table shows 250,000 to 300,000 clones, with 89% occurring only once. The sample consisted of peripheral blood. The source of these receptors is a middle-aged woman who had recovered from COVID-19.

This chain links TRBV6-5 with TRBJ1-3; D is unclear. Germline V lookup: CDR1 MNHEY, CDR2 SVGAGI. The ends were cut back, 10 bases at V and 3 bases at J, with 13 bases in the middle. This CDR3 spans 13 amino acids. The CDR3 nucleotides are TGTGCCACCCGAGGGAAGTATGGAAACACCATATATTTT. Its protein product is CATRGKYGNTIYF.

This CDR3 reads CASSLAGTIGQETQYF. The DNA for the CDR3 is TGTGCCAGCAGCTTGGCCGGGACTATCGGACAAGAGACCCAGTACTTC. This rearrangement joins TRBV11-3 to TRBJ2-5; 7 bases agree with TRBD2. With V trimmed by 3 bases and J by 2 bases, 9 bases remained unmatched. The CDR3 runs to 16 residues. Germline V lookup: CDR1 SGHNT, CDR2 YENEEA.

This sequence joins TRBV4-1 and TRBJ2-2; no clear D. V was cut by 7 bases and J by 0 bases, with 3 bases left in between. Germline V CDR1 and CDR2: MGHRA, YSYEKL. This CDR3 contains 12 residues. The CDR3 DNA reads TGCGCCAGCACCACGAACACCGGGGAGCTGTTTTTT. Translation gives CASTTNTGELFF.

This clone was picked up one time. The chain uses TRBV4-2 and TRBJ2-1; TRBD2 might be the D (6 bases). With 0 bases removed from V and 4 bases from J, the gap between germline ends came to 7 bases. Per germline, CDR1 LGHNA and CDR2 YNFKEQ. CDR3 size: 14 residues. The CDR3 sequence: CASSQELAYNEQFF. For the CDR3, the DNA is TGTGCCAGCAGCCAAGAGCTAGCGTACAATGAGCAGTTCTTC.

The V gene is TRBV5-5, the J gene TRBJ2-7; 9 bases line up with TRBD1. With V trimmed by 4 bases and J by 3 bases, 11 bases remained unmatched. In germline, CDR1 is SGHKS, CDR2 YYEKEE (reference sequence). The CDR3 has 16 residues. The chain's CDR3 is CASSHPSGTGHYEQYF. In DNA, the CDR3 is TGTGCCAGCAGCCACCCTTCCGGGACAGGGCACTACGAGCAGTACTTC.

This chain links TRBV25-1 with TRBJ2-5, with 9 bases aligning to TRBD1. The CDR3 is 16 amino acids. Germline V gene lookup returns CDR1 MGHDK and CDR2 SYGVNS. Germline trimming cut 6 bases from V and 2 bases from J; bases unmatched to any gene: 10. The CDR3 spells CASRGYGTGNQETQYF. The CDR3 DNA reads as TGTGCCAGCAGGGGGTATGGGACAGGGAATCAAGAGACCCAGTACTTC. Based on the CDR3 plus reference TRBV25-1 and TRBJ2-5, the full variable domain is EADIYQTPRYLVIGTGKKITLECSQTMGHDKMYWYQQDPGMELHLIHYSYGVNSTEKGDLSSESTVSRIRTEHFPLTLESARPSHTSQYLCASRGYGTGNQETQYFGPGTRLLVL.

The chain recombines TRBV5-6 with TRBJ1-4; D remains unclear. The CDR3 sequence is 13 residues long. Germline V CDR1 and CDR2: SGHDT, YYEEEE. V dropped 0 bases and J dropped 7 bases, with 7 bases sitting between them. The CDR3 nucleotides are TGTGCCAGCAGCTTGGCGAGTGGTGAAAAACTGTTTTTT. It codes for CASSLASGEKLFF.

V is TRBV18 and J is TRBJ1-6; D is possibly TRBD1 (5 bases). Germline values: CDR1 KGHSH, CDR2 LQKENI. Trimming shortened V by 2 bases and J by 0 bases, and 11 bases separated the two germline ends. The CDR3 loop spans 17 amino acids. In DNA, the CDR3 is TGTGCCAGCTCACCATTGGGGGGAAGCTCCTATAATTCACCCCTCCACTTT. Protein sequence: CASSPLGGSSYNSPLHF.

The chain links TRBV5-1 to TRBJ1-1, with a tentative D call TRBD1 (5 bases). Germline assignment: CDR1 SGHRS and CDR2 YFSETQ. Trimming removed 2 bases at V and 11 bases at J, with 16 bases between. There are 13 residues in the CDR3. The CDR3 loop is CASSFDRSVGAFF. In DNA form, the CDR3 reads TGCGCCAGCAGCTTCGACAGATCGGTAGGGGCTTTCTTT.

The chain uses TRBV13 and TRBJ2-7; 9 positions agree with TRBD2. V gave up 6 bases and J gave up 9 bases; unmatched junction bases: 9. The germline CDR1 and CDR2 sequences are PRHDT and FYEKMQ (reference sequence). The CDR3 is 13 amino acids. CDR3 sequence: CASRVAGAPVQYF. DNA of the CDR3: TGTGCCAGCAGAGTAGCGGGAGCCCCCGTGCAGTACTTC.

The chain has TRBV5-1 and TRBJ2-2; TRBD1 agrees at 7 bases. This CDR3 has 16 amino acids. In germline, CDR1 is SGHRS, CDR2 YFSETQ. V lost 4 bases and J lost 2; bases outside the gene matches: 8. The CDR3 nucleotides are TGCGCCAGCAGCCTCAGGACAGGCCCCAACACCGGGGAGCTGTTTTTT. Translated: CASSLRTGPNTGELFF. Complete variable domain (other parts from reference TRBV5-1 and TRBJ2-2): KAGVTQTPRYLIKTRGQQVTLSCSPISGHRSVSWYQQTPGQGLQFLFEYFSETQRNKGNFPGRFSGRQFSNSRSEMNVSTLELGDSALYLCASSLRTGPNTGELFFGEGSRLTVL.

The chain has TRBV10-3 and TRBJ2-2; 11 bases align to TRBD2. V shed 3 bases and J 0 bases; nucleotides not matched to a gene: 3. Per the germline V gene, CDR1 is ENHRY and CDR2 is SYGVKD. The CDR3 has 17 amino acids. CDR3 bases: TGTGCCATCAGTGAAACTAGCGGGAGTACGAACACCGGGGAGCTGTTTTTT. This translates into CAISETSGSTNTGELFF.

This sequence joins TRBV2 and TRBJ1-1; D is unresolved. This CDR3 region has 11 residues. Trimming removed 8 bases from V and 1 base from J, with 5 bases in between. Germline loops: CDR1 SNHLY, CDR2 FYNNEI. The DNA for the CDR3 is TGTGCCAGCCGGGAGAACACTGAAGCTTTCTTT. Protein: CASRENTEAFF.

J is TRBJ2-3 and V is TRBV18, with D unresolved. Trimming took 3 bases from V and 3 from J, leaving 13 bases between them. This CDR3 region has 15 residues. The germline V gene has CDR1 KGHSH and CDR2 LQKENI. CDR3 loop: CASSPNEVATDTQYF. The DNA of the CDR3 is TGTGCCAGCTCACCTAATGAGGTAGCAACAGATACGCAGTATTTT. The variable domain in full, completed from reference TRBV18 and TRBJ2-3, reads NAGVMQNPRHLVRRRGQEARLRCSPMKGHSHVYWYRQLPEEGLKFMVYLQKENIIDESGMPKERFSAEFPKEGPSILRIQQVVRGDSAAYFCASSPNEVATDTQYFGPGTRLTVL.

The chain couples TRBV30 to TRBJ2-3; D gene uncertain. Germline lookup yields CDR1 GTSNPN and CDR2 SVGIG (reference sequence). This CDR3 region has 13 residues. Deletions cut 2 bases from V and 7 bases from J, with 13 bases between. CDR3 loop: CAWSPTGLNTQYF. DNA for the CDR3: TGTGCCTGGAGTCCGACGGGTTTAAATACGCAGTATTTT.

The V call is TRBV7-9, the J call TRBJ2-1, with 7 positions matching TRBD2. CDR3 length: 16 residues. J was trimmed by 2 bases and V by 5 bases; bases with no gene match: 9. Per germline, CDR1 SEHNR and CDR2 FQNEAQ (reference sequence). The CDR3 protein is CASSPRLAYPYNEQFF. CDR3 bases: TGTGCCAGCAGCCCTAGACTAGCCTATCCCTACAATGAGCAGTTCTTC.

CDR3 amino acids: CASSPSSGGNEQFF. The CDR3 nucleotides are TGTGCCAGCAGCCCCTCTAGTGGCGGCAATGAGCAGTTCTTC. V usage is TRBV7-8 and J usage is TRBJ2-1; D gene uncertain. CDR3 length: 14 residues. Germline CDR1 SGHVS, CDR2 FQNEAQ. Trimming removed 5 bases at V and 6 bases at J, with 14 bases between.

The chain has TRBV3-1 (or the pseudogene TRBV3-2) and TRBJ2-5; the D gene is possibly TRBD2 (5 bases). The CDR3 is 15 amino acids. V gave up 1 base and J gave up 5 bases, with 14 bases separating them. CDR1 and CDR2 (germline): LGHDT, YNNKEL (reference sequence). CDR3 amino acids: CASSQGWVGEETQYF. The CDR3 DNA sequence: TGTGCCAGCAGCCAAGGATGGGTGGGAGAGGAGACCCAGTACTTC.

This clone was seen once. The rearrangement uses TRBV19 and TRBJ1-1; 9 positions agree with TRBD1. The CDR3 contains 14 residues. The ends lost 4 bases at V and 12 bases at J; junction bases unmatched: 12. Germline values: CDR1 LNHDA, CDR2 SQIVND (reference sequence). The CDR3 here is CASSKTGGSKASFF. CDR3 nucleotide sequence: TGTGCCAGTAGTAAAACAGGGGGCTCAAAGGCCTCTTTCTTT.

The chain employs TRBV5-1 and TRBJ2-3, with 7 positions matching TRBD2. Per the germline V gene, CDR1 is SGHRS and CDR2 is YFSETQ. The CDR3 has 15 amino acids. Trimming removed 0 bases from V and 2 bases from J; junction bases left unmatched: 3. The CDR3 loop reads CASSLDGGITDTQYF. The CDR3 DNA reads as TGCGCCAGCAGCTTGGACGGGGGGATCACAGATACGCAGTATTTT.

The gene calls are TRBV5-5 and TRBJ2-7, with no clear D. Per germline, CDR1 SGHKS and CDR2 YYEKEE (reference sequence). The V end lost 3 bases, the J end lost 4 bases, and 14 bases lay between the germline ends. This CDR3 is built from 14 residues. The DNA of the CDR3 is TGTGCCAGCAGCTCCTACAACAGAGTTTACGAGCAGTACTTC. It yields the protein CASSSYNRVYEQYF.

This sequence joins TRBV5-4 and TRBJ1-1; maybe TRBD1 (5 bases). In germline, CDR1 is SGHNT, CDR2 YYREEE (reference sequence). The CDR3 contains 16 residues. The V end lost 3 bases, the J end lost 2 bases, and 17 bases lay between the germline ends. CDR3 in DNA: TGTGCCAGCAGCTACGGCCTGATCCAGGGCAACACTGAAGCTTTCTTT. This translates into CASSYGLIQGNTEAFF.

This chain connects TRBV5-1 to TRBJ1-2; the match to TRBD1 covers 8 bases. Trimming took 4 bases from V and 7 from J; bases not matched to a gene: 9. The CDR3 spans 14 residues. CDR1 and CDR2 (germline): SGHRS, YFSETQ. CDR3: CASSPTTGDPGYTF. The DNA for the CDR3 is TGCGCCAGCAGCCCGACGACAGGGGATCCTGGCTACACCTTC.

The rearrangement links TRBV27 to TRBJ2-3, with 7 bases identical to TRBD1. Trimming took 5 bases from V and 2 from J; bases not matched to a gene: 7. The CDR3 length is 15 residues. Per germline, CDR1 MNHEY and CDR2 SMNVEV (reference sequence). The CDR3 DNA is TGTGCCAGCAGTGCCCGGGACAGAGTCACAGATACGCAGTATTTT. It is translated as CASSARDRVTDTQYF.

This clone was recorded only once. V gene TRBV15 combines with J gene TRBJ1-3; maybe TRBD1 (6 bases). Per germline, CDR1 LNHNV and CDR2 YYDKDF (reference sequence). The CDR3 is made up of 16 amino acids. The ends were cut back, 2 bases at V and 0 bases at J, with 11 bases in the middle. DNA of the CDR3: TGTGCCACCAGCAGACGACAGGAGATCTCTGGAAACACCATATATTTT. This encodes CATSRRQEISGNTIYF.